The subject of this entry is one T cell receptor beta chain. What this receptor recognizes is not known. Base qualities are not provided; no much larger clone lies one nucleotide away. The record originates from a study of OX40 agonist ivuxolimab in advanced cancers. In terms of the full investigation: Ivuxolimab was an agonistic, fully human IgG2 monoclonal antibody directed against OX40 (CD134), a costimulatory receptor. Intravenous ivuxolimab was administered to patients every 2 weeks at six dose levels: 0.01, 0.1, 0.3, 1.5, 3 and 10 mg/kg. Of the 52 patients in dose escalation, 19 had hepatocellular carcinoma, some 15 had melanoma, 9 had renal cell carcinoma and 9 had head and neck cancer. The dose-escalation cohort was around 83% male with a mean age of roughly 62 years, ranging from about 23 to 85. Prior anti-PD-1, anti-PD-L1 or anti-CTLA-4 therapy was permitted, and checkpoint inhibitors had been received by more than 35% of dose-escalation patients. Partial responses were achieved by three dose-escalation patients, of whom one had hepatocellular carcinoma and two had cutaneous melanoma. Peripheral TCRbeta sequencing was intended to test whether TCR sequence diversity was altered and clonal T-cell expansion was caused by ivuxolimab. The monotherapy dose-escalation portion (N = 52 patients) of the phase I ivuxolimab trial is reported in the paper. Summary of the overall study and its limitations: Which antigens the clonally expanded peripheral T cells were specific for was not determined. Low levels of normalized T-cell clonal expansion were also seen in some nonresponding patients. At doses of 0.1 to 3.0 mg/kg, clonal expansion of both CD4+ and CD8+ T cells in blood was seen between baseline and week 6. In partial responders in the 0.1-3.0 mg/kg groups, normalized peripheral clonal expansion was found to be among the lowest, especially among CD8+ T cells. On average, CD8+ T cells showed more expanded clones than CD4+ T cells after ivuxolimab.

The trial excluded patients who had a history of autoimmune disease or who were on systemic immunosuppression. In every dose cohort, peripheral blood was drawn for TCR sequencing at baseline, cycle 4 day 1, and cycle 7 day 1. The samples were taken from a phase I, first-in-human, multicenter, open-label dose-escalation trial of ivuxolimab. Adults with locally advanced or metastatic head and neck squamous cell, hepatocellular, melanoma or renal cell carcinoma were enrolled in the trial. Before TCR sequencing, CD4+ and CD8+ T cells were separately sorted from peripheral blood. Genomic DNA was extracted from sorted cells for sequencing of the TCRbeta CDR3 region. The immunoSEQ Assay was used to sequence the TCRbeta CDR3 regions. TCRdb took over this immuneACCESS table, retaining in-frame rearrangements with V and J assigned. Such tables are incomplete; in checked studies, under half of the missing clones stem from an unresolved V gene, and the remainder is unexplained. The sample includes approximately 100,000 clones, with about 90% observed a single time. The ten largest make up 0.7% to 0.9% of the sample.

For CDR1 and CDR2, the germline V gene lists SGHTA and FQGNSA. Relative to germline, V is missing 5 bases and J is missing 5 bases, with 6 bases of the junction outside any gene match. Measured from the cysteine to the phenylalanine, the CDR3 is 15 residues long. Left in the record is the CDR3 DNA by itself, 45 bases read in frame from the first base. The source material was CD4+ or CD8+ T cells sorted from blood, sampled in a trial of the OX40 agonist ivuxolimab. In this chain, TRBV7-2 is recombined with TRBJ2-5; TRBD2 fits 12 bases in the junction. The sequence was collected from an adult with an advanced solid tumor such as melanoma, head and neck, liver or kidney cancer. The nucleotide sequence is given as TGTGCCAGCAGCCTCACTAGCGGGGGGAGGGAGACCCAGTACTTC. This codes for CASSLTSGGRETQYF. Full variable domain (CDR3 extended with the reference TRBV7-2 and TRBJ2-5 proteins): GAGVSQSPSNKVTEKGKDVELRCDPISGHTALYWYRQSLGQGLEFLIYFQGNSAPDKSGLPSDRFSAERTGGSVSTLTIQRTQQEDSAVYLCASSLTSGGRETQYFGPGTRLLVL.